This T cell receptor beta chain was found in a study of blood T cell repertoires in COVID-19. Study-wide background: The samples span acute and convalescent COVID-19 from the United States, Italy and Spain.

This clone showed up just once. This table comes from immunoSEQ multiplex PCR, and its TCRdb copy is limited to in-frame clones, with some not included. The data show 89,000 or so clones, roughly 86% seen once. Germline V gene data show CDR1 as SGHDN and CDR2 as FVKESK. The V and J ends lost 1 base and 0 bases respectively, with 11 bases between them. The CDR3 sequence is 16 residues long. Sequencing used peripheral blood. This TCR was sampled from a man aged 50-59 years with active COVID-19. The chain has TRBV14 and TRBJ2-3, with D possibly TRBD1 on 6 matching bases. This chain's CDR3 is CASSQVGGYSTDTQYF. CDR3 nucleotide sequence: TGTGCCAGCAGCCAAGTTGGGGGCTACAGCACAGATACGCAGTATTTT.